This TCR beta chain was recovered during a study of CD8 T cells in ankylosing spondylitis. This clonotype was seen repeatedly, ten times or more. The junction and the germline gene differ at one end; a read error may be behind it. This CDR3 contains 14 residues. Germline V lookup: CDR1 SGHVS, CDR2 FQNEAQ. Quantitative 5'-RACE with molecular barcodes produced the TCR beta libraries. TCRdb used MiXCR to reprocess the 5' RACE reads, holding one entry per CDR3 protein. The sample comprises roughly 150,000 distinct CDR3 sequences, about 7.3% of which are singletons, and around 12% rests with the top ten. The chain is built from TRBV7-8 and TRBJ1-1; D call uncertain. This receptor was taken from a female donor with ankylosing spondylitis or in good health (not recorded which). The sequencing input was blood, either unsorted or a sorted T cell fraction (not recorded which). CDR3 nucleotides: TGCGCCAGCAGCTTGGAGGGCAGGAACACTGAAGCTTTCTTT. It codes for CASSLEGRNTEAFF. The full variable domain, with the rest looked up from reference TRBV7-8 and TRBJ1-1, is GAGVSQSPRYKVAKRGQDVALRCDPISGHVSLFWYQQALGQGPEFLTYFQNEAQLDKSGLPSDRFFAERPEGSVSTLKIQRTQQEDSAVYLCASSLEGRNTEAFFGQGTRLTVV.